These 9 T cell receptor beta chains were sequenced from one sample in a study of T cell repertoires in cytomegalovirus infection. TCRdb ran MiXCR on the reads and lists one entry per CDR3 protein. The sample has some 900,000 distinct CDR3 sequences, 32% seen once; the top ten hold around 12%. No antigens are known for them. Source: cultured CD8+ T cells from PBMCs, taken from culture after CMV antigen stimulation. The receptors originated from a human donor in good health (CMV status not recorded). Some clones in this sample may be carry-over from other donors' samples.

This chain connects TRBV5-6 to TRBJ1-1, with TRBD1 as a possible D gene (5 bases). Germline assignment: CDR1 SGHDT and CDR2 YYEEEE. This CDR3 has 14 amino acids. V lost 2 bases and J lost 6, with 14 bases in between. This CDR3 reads CASSFLTGDAEAFF. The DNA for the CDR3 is TGTGCCAGCAGCTTCTTGACCGGGGACGCTGAAGCTTTCTTT.

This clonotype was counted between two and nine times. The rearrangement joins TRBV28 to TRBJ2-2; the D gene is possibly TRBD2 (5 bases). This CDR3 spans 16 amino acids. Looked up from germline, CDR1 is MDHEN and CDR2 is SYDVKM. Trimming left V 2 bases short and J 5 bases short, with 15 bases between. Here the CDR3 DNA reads TGTGCCAGCAGTTTACAAAGGAGTGAGGGAACCGGGGAGCTGTTTTTT. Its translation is CASSLQRSEGTGELFF.

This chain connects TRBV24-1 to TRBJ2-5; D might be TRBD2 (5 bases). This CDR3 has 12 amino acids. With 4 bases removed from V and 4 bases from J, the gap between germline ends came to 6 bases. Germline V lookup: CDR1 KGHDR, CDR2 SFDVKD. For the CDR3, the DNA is TGTGCCACCAGTGACGAGGGAGAGACCCAGTACTTC. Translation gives CATSDEGETQYF.

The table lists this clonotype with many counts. In nucleotides, the CDR3 is TGTGCCAGCAGCCTAGATCTAGCGGGGGGGCCCAACAATGAGCAGTTCTTC. Its translation: CASSLDLAGGPNNEQFF. The chain couples TRBV7-6 to TRBJ2-1; 12 bases agree with TRBD2. V was pared by 5 bases and J by 5 bases, with 10 bases of the junction left unmatched. The CDR3 contains 17 residues. Germline V gene sequence: CDR1 SGHVS, CDR2 FNYEAQ.

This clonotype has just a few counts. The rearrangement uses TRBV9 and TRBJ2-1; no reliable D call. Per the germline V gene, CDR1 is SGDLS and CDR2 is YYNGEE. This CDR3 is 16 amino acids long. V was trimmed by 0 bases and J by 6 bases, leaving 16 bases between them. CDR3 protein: CASSVEPARSRNEQFF. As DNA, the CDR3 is TGTGCCAGCAGCGTAGAACCGGCCCGCTCCCGCAATGAGCAGTTCTTC.

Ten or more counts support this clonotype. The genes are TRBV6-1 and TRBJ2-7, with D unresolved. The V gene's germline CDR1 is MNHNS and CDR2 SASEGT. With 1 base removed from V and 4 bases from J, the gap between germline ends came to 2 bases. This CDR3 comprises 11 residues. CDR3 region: CASSEGYEQYV. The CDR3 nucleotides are TGTGCCAGCAGTGAAGGGTACGAGCAGTACGTC.

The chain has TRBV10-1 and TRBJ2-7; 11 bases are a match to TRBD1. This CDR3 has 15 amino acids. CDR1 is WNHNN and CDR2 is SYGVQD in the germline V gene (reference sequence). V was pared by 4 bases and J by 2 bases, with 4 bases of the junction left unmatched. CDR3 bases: TGCGCCAGCAGTGGGACAGGGGGCGATCCCTACGAGCAGTACTTC. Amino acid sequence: CASSGTGGDPYEQYF.

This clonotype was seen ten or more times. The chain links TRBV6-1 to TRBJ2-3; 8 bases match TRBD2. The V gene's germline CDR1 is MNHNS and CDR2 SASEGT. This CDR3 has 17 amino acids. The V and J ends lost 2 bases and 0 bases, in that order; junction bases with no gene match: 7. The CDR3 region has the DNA TGTGCCAGCAGTGAAAAGGACTTAGCGGGGAGCACAGATACGCAGTATTTT. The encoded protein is CASSEKDLAGSTDTQYF.

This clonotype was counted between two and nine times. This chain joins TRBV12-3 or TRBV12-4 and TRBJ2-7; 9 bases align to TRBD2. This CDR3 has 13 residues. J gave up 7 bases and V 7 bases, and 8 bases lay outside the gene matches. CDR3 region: CASNLSGGGEQYF. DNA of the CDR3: TGTGCCAGCAACCTTAGCGGGGGAGGTGAGCAGTACTTC.